This TCR beta chain comes out of a study of T cell responses to AZD1222 COVID-19 vaccine. Study-level findings and limits: Every sample of the repertoires postdated the peak T cell response. Among spike-specific TCRs, nearly half reportedly target unmutated variant regions. The study found Spike-specific TCR breadth and depth rose after two AZD1222 doses. White British donors predominated, females outnumbered males, and clonal diversity was possibly underestimated.

Germline CDR1 reads SQVTM; CDR2 reads ANQGSEA. The CDR3 has 15 residues. The trim removed 6 bases at V and 4 bases at J, leaving 10 bases unmatched. With respect to this clone: Its antigen is not identified.

The data were produced by immunoSEQ multiplex PCR, yet TCRdb's version contains in-frame clones alone and is incomplete. This table holds about 110,000 clones, 90% found once. This sequence joins TRBV29-1 and TRBJ1-5; 9 bases agree with TRBD1. Material: peripheral blood, obtained on day 0 of AZD1222 vaccination. The sequence derives from an adult in good health. The CDR3 is CSVATGTGFNQPQHF. In nucleotides, the CDR3 is TGCAGCGTCGCGACCGGGACAGGGTTTAATCAGCCCCAGCATTTT.